The entry below describes one T cell receptor (beta chain). This entry comes from a study of T cell changes during pregnancy in multiple sclerosis. The germline V gene has CDR1 LNHDA and CDR2 SQIVND (reference sequence). After removal of 8 bases from V and 0 bases from J, the junction contained 3 bases not matched to a gene. The CDR3 loop spans 13 amino acids. Profiling relied on immunoSEQ multiplex PCR, and the TCRdb table lists in-frame clones only, not all of them. The sample holds about 44,000 clones, 88% seen once. The TCR comes from a female donor in good health, enrolled as a control in a pregnancy study. V is TRBV19 and J is TRBJ1-1; 7 bases map to TRBD1. The sequenced sample was CD8+ T cells from peripheral blood mononuclear cells, obtained after pregnancy. This chain's CDR3 is CASLTGMNTEAFF. The DNA of the CDR3 is TGTGCCAGTCTGACAGGGATGAACACTGAAGCTTTCTTT. Drawing the rest from reference TRBV19 and TRBJ1-1, the complete variable domain is DGGITQSPKYLFRKEGQNVTLSCEQNLNHDAMYWYRQDPGQGLRLIYYSQIVNDFQKGDIAEGYSVSREKKESFPLTVTSAQKNPTAFYLCASLTGMNTEAFFGQGTRLTVV.